These T cell receptor beta chains were read from a single sample in a study of blood T cell repertoires in COVID-19. The table came from immunoSEQ multiplex PCR; TCRdb's copy has only in-frame clones and leaves some out. Counted here are approximately 200,000 clones, just over 85% occurring once; the ten biggest clones make up roughly 4.1%. Sequencing used peripheral blood. These receptor sequences come from a man aged 50 to 59 with acute or convalescent COVID-19. Both conserved end residues are part of each CDR3. The D gene is left open where the match is weak.

J gene: TRBJ1-1
V gene: TRBV5-1
D gene: TRBD1
CDR3 protein: CASSTGTGSTEAFF

J gene: TRBJ1-5
V gene: TRBV27
D gene: NA
CDR3 protein: CASSPGIGNQPQHF

J gene: TRBJ1-3
V gene: TRBV12-3/TRBV12-4
D gene: NA
CDR3 protein: CASSLQGNTIYF

J gene: TRBJ1-1
V gene: TRBV19
D gene: NA
CDR3 protein: CASSLQGWDTEAFF

J gene: TRBJ2-7
V gene: TRBV3-1/TRBV3-2
D gene: TRBD2
CDR3 protein: CASSQEGRGSYEQYF

J gene: TRBJ1-1
V gene: TRBV9
D gene: NA
CDR3 protein: CASSPSVNTEAFF

J gene: TRBJ2-1
V gene: TRBV29-1
D gene: TRBD2
CDR3 protein: CSVLPRLAGGRDEQFF

J gene: TRBJ1-5
V gene: TRBV9
D gene: NA
CDR3 protein: CASSVGEIGQPQHF

J gene: TRBJ1-4
V gene: TRBV30
D gene: NA
CDR3 protein: CAWKQGGNEKLFF

J gene: TRBJ1-3
V gene: TRBV6-5
D gene: NA
CDR3 protein: CASSYSASISGNTIYF

J gene: TRBJ1-5
V gene: TRBV4-2
D gene: NA
CDR3 protein: CASSQAEGQPQHF

J gene: TRBJ1-5
V gene: TRBV27
D gene: NA
CDR3 protein: CASSYTGHNQPQHF

J gene: TRBJ1-2
V gene: TRBV6-5
D gene: TRBD1
CDR3 protein: CASTTGTGGGYTF

J gene: TRBJ1-5
V gene: TRBV4-1
D gene: TRBD1
CDR3 protein: CASSRRDRDRNQPQHF

J gene: TRBJ2-1
V gene: TRBV11-2
D gene: NA
CDR3 protein: CASSPLGSYNEQFF

J gene: TRBJ1-1
V gene: TRBV15
D gene: NA
CDR3 protein: CATSRGGNTEAFF

J gene: TRBJ1-5
V gene: TRBV4-1
D gene: NA
CDR3 protein: CASSQDNRFNQPQHF

J gene: TRBJ1-1
V gene: TRBV6-5
D gene: TRBD1
CDR3 protein: CASSYGTGMGNTEAFF

J gene: TRBJ1-6
V gene: TRBV9
D gene: TRBD1
CDR3 protein: CASRTSDRDNSPLHF

J gene: TRBJ1-5
V gene: TRBV5-5
D gene: NA
CDR3 protein: CASSLGQGHNQPQHF

J gene: TRBJ1-6
V gene: TRBV10-2
D gene: NA
CDR3 protein: CATKGSVVGEPLHF

J gene: TRBJ1-4
V gene: TRBV1
D gene: NA
CDR3 protein: CTSSQGAGQGPKGEKLFF

J gene: TRBJ1-2
V gene: TRBV5-1
D gene: NA
CDR3 protein: CASSGEPLYGYTF

J gene: TRBJ1-2
V gene: TRBV19
D gene: NA
CDR3 protein: CASSMNLRVPNYGYTF

J gene: TRBJ1-1
V gene: TRBV19
D gene: TRBD1
CDR3 protein: CASTRRDRGADTEAFF

J gene: TRBJ1-3
V gene: TRBV18
D gene: TRBD1
CDR3 protein: CASSQTGGSSGNTIYF

J gene: TRBJ1-5
V gene: TRBV6-5
D gene: TRBD1
CDR3 protein: CASREGQGGQPQHF

J gene: TRBJ1-4
V gene: TRBV27
D gene: NA
CDR3 protein: CASSRLSRPQGSTNEKLFF

J gene: TRBJ1-6
V gene: TRBV25-1
D gene: TRBD1
CDR3 protein: CASSAIQGTHSPLHF

J gene: TRBJ2-3
V gene: TRBV6-5
D gene: TRBD2
CDR3 protein: CASSYSRQGGDTQYF

J gene: TRBJ2-1
V gene: TRBV7-8
D gene: TRBD2
CDR3 protein: CASSLRRASGGHEQFF

J gene: TRBJ2-2
V gene: TRBV5-1
D gene: TRBD1
CDR3 protein: CASRQGVSTGELFF